These T cell receptor beta chains were read from a single sample in a study of post-analysis software for immune sequencing data. Using its own MiXCR run on the PCR reads, TCRdb lists one record per CDR3 protein. This table holds about 500,000 distinct CDR3 sequences, around 40% found once. Sequencing was performed on blood. These TCRs come from a girl aged 10-17 years with multiple sclerosis. CDR3s include the opening cysteine and the closing phenylalanine or tryptophan. The D gene is left open where the match is weak. Only some rows state a clone size, as once, few, many or a class for expanded clones.

clone_size,v_call,d_call,j_call,cdr3_aa,cdr3_nt
NA,TRBV5-1,NA,TRBJ2-1,CASTWQGYNNEQFF,TGCGCCAGCACCTGGCAGGGATATAACAATGAGCAGTTCTTC
few,TRBV5-1,TRBD2,TRBJ2-7,CASSTSLAGNYNEQYF,TGCGCCAGCAGCACTTCTCTAGCGGGGAACTACAATGAGCAGTACTTC
NA,TRBV7-2,NA,TRBJ2-2,CASSLWGRGTGELFF,TGTGCCAGCAGCTTATGGGGGAGAGGCACCGGGGAGCTGTTTTTT
NA,TRBV28,NA,TRBJ1-1,CASNVNTEAFF,TGTGCCAGCAACGTGAACACTGAAGCTTTCTTT
few,TRBV20-1,NA,TRBJ2-7,CSATGQFYEQYF,TGCAGTGCCACCGGACAGTTCTACGAGCAGTACTTC
NA,TRBV20-1,NA,TRBJ1-6,CSARDPVGPNSPLHF,TGCAGTGCTAGAGATCCGGTCGGGCCGAATTCACCCCTCCACTTT
NA,TRBV20-1,NA,TRBJ2-3,CSADGDEGTQYF,TGCAGTGCTGACGGAGATGAGGGTACGCAGTATTTT
few,TRBV7-2,NA,TRBJ2-5,CASSLGQGQGGQYF,TGTGCCAGCAGCTTAGGACAGGGACAAGGGGGGCAGTACTTC
NA,TRBV5-1,NA,TRBJ1-4,CASSLGRVNEKLFF,TGCGCCAGCAGCTTGGGCAGAGTGAATGAAAAACTGTTTTTT
few,TRBV5-1,NA,TRBJ1-2,CASSLGGSTSGYTF,TGCGCCAGCAGCTTGGGCGGCTCAACGTCCGGCTACACCTTC
few,TRBV6-5,NA,TRBJ2-7,CATRSGGPYEQYF,TGTGCCACCAGGAGTGGGGGCCCCTACGAGCAGTACTTC
NA,TRBV24-1,TRBD1,TRBJ2-1,CATQRGQGVDNEQFF,TGTGCCACCCAAAGGGGCCAGGGGGTGGACAATGAGCAGTTCTTC
few,TRBV27,NA,TRBJ2-1,CASQRGSGGVWYEQFF,TGTGCCAGCCAAAGGGGTAGCGGAGGAGTATGGTATGAGCAGTTCTTC
NA,TRBV6-5,NA,TRBJ1-1,CASSSWTDTEAFF,TGTGCCAGCAGTTCTTGGACAGATACTGAAGCTTTCTTT
NA,TRBV5-1,TRBD1,TRBJ2-7,CASSVRGRTLYEQYF,TGCGCCAGCAGCGTAAGGGGGCGGACCCTCTACGAGCAGTACTTC
few,TRBV4-1,TRBD2,TRBJ2-3,CASSQDLTSSGSHTDTQYF,TGCGCCAGCAGCCAAGACCTCACCTCTAGCGGGAGCCACACAGATACGCAGTATTTT
NA,TRBV28,TRBD1,TRBJ2-7,CASSLYRGQPNGEQYF,TGTGCCAGCAGTTTATACAGGGGTCAGCCTAATGGGGAGCAGTACTTC
few,TRBV20-1,NA,TRBJ2-3,CSASRFERDTQYF,TGCAGTGCCTCGAGGTTCGAAAGGGATACGCAGTATTTT
NA,TRBV12-3/TRBV12-4,NA,TRBJ2-7,CASSRKGVNYEQYF,TGTGCCAGCAGCCGCAAGGGCGTAAACTACGAGCAGTACTTC
few,TRBV6-5,TRBD1,TRBJ1-1,CASSRGDRGFVTEAFF,TGTGCCAGCAGTAGGGGTGACAGGGGATTCGTCACTGAAGCTTTCTTT
NA,TRBV6-2/TRBV6-3,TRBD2,TRBJ2-1,CASSYSAGTSGYNEQFF,TGTGCCAGCAGTTACTCGGCCGGGACTAGCGGTTACAATGAGCAGTTCTTC
NA,TRBV20-1,TRBD2,TRBJ2-1,CSARTSGKVDEQFF,TGCAGTGCTAGAACTAGCGGGAAGGTCGATGAGCAGTTCTTC
NA,TRBV27,TRBD2,TRBJ2-3,CASSSSLSGRVGTDTQYF,TGTGCCAGCAGTTCTTCACTGAGCGGGAGAGTGGGCACAGATACGCAGTATTTT
NA,TRBV20-1,NA,TRBJ2-1,CSARDLPGMYNEQFF,TGCAGTGCTAGAGACCTTCCGGGGATGTACAATGAGCAGTTCTTC
NA,TRBV7-8,NA,TRBJ2-4,CASSLAAGVQAKNIQYF,TGTGCCAGCAGCTTAGCAGCCGGGGTTCAAGCCAAAAACATTCAGTACTTC
NA,TRBV28,NA,TRBJ2-6,CASGSRGGTGANVLTF,TGTGCCAGCGGTTCCCGAGGGGGGACGGGGGCCAACGTCCTGACTTTC
NA,TRBV14,NA,TRBJ2-1,CASSPTRFNEQFF,TGTGCCAGCAGCCCCACTAGATTCAATGAGCAGTTCTTC
NA,TRBV7-6,TRBD1,TRBJ2-1,CASSLRDRGYNEQFF,TGTGCCAGCAGCTTACGGGACAGGGGATACAATGAGCAGTTCTTC
few,TRBV5-1,TRBD2,TRBJ2-5,CASSSGRKETQYF,TGCGCCAGCAGTAGCGGGAGGAAAGAGACCCAGTACTTC
NA,TRBV20-1,NA,TRBJ2-7,CSARDAGRPYEQYF,TGCAGTGCTAGAGATGCGGGACGCCCCTACGAGCAGTACTTC
few,TRBV11-2,NA,TRBJ1-1,CASRDARVPNTEAFF,TGTGCCAGCAGGGACGCCAGGGTACCGAACACTGAAGCTTTCTTT
NA,TRBV6-5,NA,TRBJ2-1,CASSAPGYNEQFF,TGTGCCAGCAGTGCCCCAGGCTACAATGAGCAGTTCTTC
NA,TRBV28,NA,TRBJ1-5,CASTGQPSNQPQHF,TGTGCCAGCACAGGACAGCCTAGCAATCAGCCCCAGCATTTT
NA,TRBV4-2,NA,TRBJ1-4,CASSHLREKLFF,TGTGCCAGCAGCCATCTCCGGGAAAAACTGTTTTTT
NA,TRBV5-5,TRBD1,TRBJ2-7,CASSLVGTGAYEQYF,TGTGCCAGCAGCTTGGTTGGGACAGGGGCCTACGAGCAGTACTTC
NA,TRBV12-3/TRBV12-4,TRBD1,TRBJ2-3,CASSQGTVTDTQYF,TGTGCCAGCAGTCAGGGGACAGTCACAGATACGCAGTATTTT
NA,TRBV7-9,NA,TRBJ2-7,CASSSGLAFSYKQYF,TGTGCCAGCAGTTCAGGACTGGCTTTCTCCTACAAGCAGTACTTC
NA,TRBV27,NA,TRBJ1-4,CASSTQDRTKLFF,TGTGCCAGCAGTACCCAGGACCGGACGAAACTGTTTTTT
NA,TRBV28,NA,TRBJ2-7,CASSPLGWSGGVYEQYF,TGTGCCAGCAGTCCCCTAGGTTGGTCGGGCGGGGTCTACGAGCAGTACTTC
NA,TRBV7-3,TRBD2,TRBJ2-1,CASKVSGTLQDEQFF,TGTGCCAGCAAGGTGAGCGGGACGCTCCAGGATGAGCAGTTCTTC
NA,TRBV29-1,NA,TRBJ2-5,CSLWDTSKETQYF,TGCAGCTTATGGGACACCTCGAAGGAGACCCAGTACTTC
NA,TRBV6-5,NA,TRBJ1-2,CASSYSRADKNYGYTF,TGTGCCAGCAGTTACTCGAGGGCAGACAAGAACTATGGCTACACCTTC
NA,TRBV7-9,NA,TRBJ1-1,CASSLTGGAGEAFF,TGTGCCAGCAGCCTCACGGGGGGGGCGGGTGAAGCTTTCTTT
NA,TRBV28,NA,TRBJ2-6,CASRPPGGANVLTF,TGTGCCAGCAGACCCCCCGGAGGGGCCAACGTCCTGACTTTC
NA,TRBV7-3,NA,TRBJ2-1,CASSWMLNGIQPNEQFF,TGTGCCAGCAGCTGGATGCTTAATGGGATACAGCCGAATGAGCAGTTCTTC
NA,TRBV28,TRBD2,TRBJ2-1,CASSRLASDYNEQFF,TGTGCCAGCAGCCGACTAGCGAGCGACTACAATGAGCAGTTCTTC
NA,TRBV20-1,NA,TRBJ2-1,CSARLGNEQFF,TGCAGTGCCCGCCTGGGCAATGAGCAGTTCTTC
NA,TRBV4-1,NA,TRBJ1-2,CASSQDEEFHGYTF,TGCGCCAGCAGCCAAGATGAGGAATTCCATGGCTACACCTTC
NA,TRBV29-1,NA,TRBJ2-3,CSVLRSPTTDTQYF,TGCAGCGTTTTAAGAAGTCCAACCACAGATACGCAGTATTTT
NA,TRBV20-1,TRBD2,TRBJ2-1,CSARDHVGLAGDNEQFF,TGCAGTGCTAGGGACCACGTTGGACTAGCGGGAGACAATGAGCAGTTCTTC
few,TRBV12-3/TRBV12-4,NA,TRBJ1-1,CASSLQSNTEAFF,TGTGCCAGCAGTTTGCAGAGTAACACTGAAGCTTTCTTT
NA,TRBV9,NA,TRBJ2-7,CASSVDAGGSYEQYF,TGTGCCAGCAGCGTAGACGCAGGGGGGTCCTACGAGCAGTACTTC